These 32 T cell receptor beta chains came from one sample sequenced in a study of T cell changes during pregnancy in multiple sclerosis. Method: immunoSEQ multiplex PCR; TCRdb's copy keeps in-frame clones and lacks some. The table shows roughly 66,000 clones, with roughly 90% occurring only once. The specimen was peripheral blood, collected in the first trimester of pregnancy. These TCRs come from a female donor with multiple sclerosis, enrolled in a pregnancy study.

The gene calls are TRBV19 and TRBJ1-5; 7 nucleotides match TRBD1. This CDR3 has 15 amino acids. Germline V gene data show CDR1 as LNHDA and CDR2 as SQIVND (reference sequence). V gave up 5 bases and J gave up 0 bases; unmatched junction bases: 4. The CDR3 here is CASSPTGYSNQPQHF. The CDR3 nucleotides read TGTGCCAGTAGTCCGACAGGGTATAGCAATCAGCCCCAGCATTTT.

The chain joins TRBV2 to TRBJ2-1; 7 positions match TRBD2. Trimming cost V 7 bases and J 4 bases; bases outside gene matches: 10. Germline CDR1 and CDR2: SNHLY and FYNNEI. CDR3 size: 15 residues. The CDR3 reads CASTEGLAVYNEQFF. CDR3 coding DNA: TGTGCCAGCACCGAGGGGCTAGCGGTGTACAATGAGCAGTTCTTC.

The chain carries TRBV7-3 and TRBJ2-7; 7 bases are a match to TRBD2. Germline-derived CDR1 and CDR2 are SGHTA and FQGTGA. The trim removed 3 bases at V and 9 bases at J, leaving 11 bases unmatched. CDR3 length: 14 residues. The CDR3 loop is CASSLEGTTSRQYF. CDR3 nucleotides: TGTGCCAGCAGCTTGGAGGGGACTACGAGCAGGCAGTACTTC.

To note about this clone: The same CDR3 can be traced to other DNA sequences in this sample. The genes are TRBV6-1 and TRBJ2-2; 10 positions agree with TRBD2. Germline lookup yields CDR1 MNHNS and CDR2 SASEGT. J was trimmed by 1 base and V by 2 bases; bases with no gene match: 4. The CDR3 totals 17 residues. As DNA, the CDR3 is TGTGCCAGCAGTGAAAGAACTAGCGGGATGAACACCGGGGAGCTGTTTTTT. Its translation: CASSERTSGMNTGELFF.

The chain carries TRBV5-5 and TRBJ2-3; TRBD2 aligns across 13 bases. The V and J ends lost 3 bases and 7 bases, in that order; junction bases with no gene match: 8. This CDR3 is 16 amino acids long. From germline, CDR1 is SGHKS and CDR2 YYEKEE (reference sequence). As DNA, the CDR3 is TGTGCCAGCAGCTCTGGACTAGCGGGAGTTGAGAATACGCAGTATTTT. It encodes CASSSGLAGVENTQYF.

This clone was seen only a few times. This chain uses TRBV23-1 with TRBJ2-1; the match to TRBD2 covers 8 bases. TRBV23-1 is given ORF status, its function remaining uncertain. V shed 6 bases and J 7 bases; nucleotides not matched to a gene: 5. The CDR3 has 13 residues. This chain's CDR3 is CASRERGRNEQFF. CDR3 bases: TGCGCCAGCAGGGAGCGGGGGCGGAATGAGCAGTTCTTC.

The chain combines TRBV23-1 with TRBJ2-3, with D maybe TRBD2 (6 bases). TRBV23-1 is flagged as an ORF with uncertain function. The CDR3 spans 15 residues. Trimming took 3 bases from V and 4 from J, leaving 14 bases between them. CDR3: CASSHSGVGADTQYF. CDR3 in DNA: TGCGCCAGCAGTCATTCGGGAGTGGGGGCAGATACGCAGTATTTT.

The chain combines TRBV11-3 with TRBJ1-2; 11 bases are a match to TRBD1. The CDR3 spans 16 residues. Trimming at V came to 5 bases and at J to 4 bases, leaving 9 bases not matched to a gene. Germline CDR1 reads SGHNT; CDR2 reads YENEEA. CDR3 protein: CASSLGDRGSFYGYTF. The CDR3 DNA is TGTGCCAGCAGCCTGGGGGACAGGGGGTCTTTCTATGGCTACACCTTC. The full variable domain, in which reference TRBV11-3 and TRBJ1-2 provide the parts outside the CDR3, is EAGVVQSPRYKIIEKKQPVAFWCNPISGHNTLYWYLQNLGQGPELLIRYENEEAVDDSQLPKDRFSAERLKGVDSTLKIQPAELGDSAVYLCASSLGDRGSFYGYTFGSGTRLTVV.

V and J are TRBV5-1 and TRBJ2-5; D is ambiguous. The CDR3 contains 12 residues. Germline-derived CDR1 and CDR2 are SGHRS and YFSETQ. Trimming took off 2 bases at V and 3 bases at J, with 5 bases between the two ends. Here the CDR3 DNA reads TGCGCCAGCAGCTTTTCAGAAGAGACCCAGTACTTC. Its translation: CASSFSEETQYF.

The V call is TRBV7-2, the J call TRBJ2-7; TRBD2 matches 7 bases. The germline CDR1 and CDR2 sequences are SGHTA and FQGNSA. CDR3 length: 12 residues. V gave up 5 bases and J gave up 5 bases; unmatched junction bases: 3. CDR3 in DNA: TGTGCCAGCAGCGGGGGGGGACACGAGCAGTACTTC. This codes for CASSGGGHEQYF.

The chain combines TRBV29-1 with TRBJ2-7; D may be TRBD1 (6 bases). Germline V gives CDR1 SQVTM, CDR2 ANQGSEA. The CDR3 sequence is 16 residues long. V gave up 7 bases and J gave up 3 bases, with 25 bases separating them. The CDR3 spells CSARVYRVKFGYEQYF. DNA of the CDR3: TGCAGCGCCCGCGTATACAGGGTAAAATTCGGCTACGAGCAGTACTTC.

This chain's CDR3 is CASSQEGEGGRGYTF. Written as DNA, the CDR3 is TGCGCCAGCAGCCAAGAGGGGGAGGGAGGGCGCGGCTACACCTTC. The genes are TRBV4-3 and TRBJ1-2; perhaps TRBD1 as D (5 bases). The V end was cut by 0 bases, the J end by 8 bases, with 16 bases between. The CDR3 covers 15 residues. Germline-derived CDR1 and CDR2 are LGHNA and YSLEER.

This CDR3 is CASSLVGLSSYNEQFF. The CDR3 region has the DNA TGTGCCAGCAGCTTGGTTGGGCTAAGCTCCTACAATGAGCAGTTCTTC. The chain carries TRBV7-2 and TRBJ2-1, with no clear D. The CDR3 spans 16 residues. Germline V gene lookup returns CDR1 SGHTA and CDR2 FQGNSA. V was cut by 3 bases and J by 0 bases, with 12 bases left in between.

This clone was found once. The chain links TRBV27 to TRBJ2-7; 10 nucleotides match TRBD1. The V and J ends lost 3 bases and 4 bases, in that order; junction bases with no gene match: 9. The CDR3 length is 16 residues. CDR1 and CDR2 (germline): MNHEY, SMNVEV (reference sequence). CDR3 residues: CASSFSIGDRGYEQYF. The CDR3 bases are TGTGCCAGCAGTTTTAGTATTGGGGACAGGGGTTACGAGCAGTACTTC.

V usage is TRBV4-1 and J usage is TRBJ2-1; D possibly corresponds to TRBD2 (5 bases). The CDR3 has 13 amino acids. Between the trimmed V and J ends, which lost 2 bases and 6 bases, there was a span of 8 bases. Germline assignment: CDR1 MGHRA and CDR2 YSYEKL. The CDR3, as DNA: TGCGCCAGCAGCCAAAGGCTAGCCAATGAGCAGTTCTTC. Its protein is CASSQRLANEQFF.

The chain recombines TRBV2 with TRBJ2-3, with D maybe TRBD2 (6 bases). The CDR3 runs 13 residues. Trimming took off 5 bases at V and 3 bases at J, with 9 bases between the two ends. Germline-derived CDR1 and CDR2 are SNHLY and FYNNEI. The CDR3: CASSIRGTDTQYF. The CDR3 DNA reads TGTGCCAGCAGTATCCGGGGGACAGATACGCAGTATTTT. Looking up the rest from reference TRBV2 and TRBJ2-3 gives the full variable domain: EPEVTQTPSHQVTQMGQEVILRCVPISNHLYFYWYRQILGQKVEFLVSFYNNEISEKSEIFDDQFSVERPDGSNFTLKIRSTKLEDSAMYFCASSIRGTDTQYFGPGTRLTVL.

V is TRBV2 and J is TRBJ2-3, with TRBD2 as a possible D gene (6 bases). CDR1 and CDR2 from the germline V gene are SNHLY and FYNNEI. CDR3 length: 15 residues. V dropped 3 bases and J dropped 0 bases, with 10 bases sitting between them. CDR3 region: CASSESGASTDTQYF. The DNA of the CDR3 is TGTGCCAGCAGTGAGTCGGGAGCAAGCACAGATACGCAGTATTTT.

The V call is TRBV6-1, the J call TRBJ2-7; 9 bases fit TRBD2. CDR1 and CDR2 from the germline V gene are MNHNS and SASEGT. The CDR3 has 15 amino acids. The J segment lost 0 bases and the V segment lost 3 bases, leaving 3 bases of the junction unmatched. In nucleotides, the CDR3 is TGTGCCAGCAGTGACCTTAGCGGGAGCTCCTACGAGCAGTACTTC. Its translation: CASSDLSGSSYEQYF.

The chain is built from TRBV19 and TRBJ2-2, with 7 bases that match TRBD2. Germline lookup yields CDR1 LNHDA and CDR2 SQIVND (reference sequence). J lost 0 bases, V lost 7 bases, and 5 bases had no gene match. The CDR3 contains 15 residues. The CDR3 region has the DNA TGTGCCAGTACTCGGGAGGCTACGAACACCGGGGAGCTGTTTTTT. It is translated as CASTREATNTGELFF.

The chain couples TRBV25-1 to TRBJ2-3; TRBD1 is a possible D gene (7 bases). The length of the CDR3 is 15 residues. V dropped 7 bases and J dropped 1 base, with 15 bases sitting between them. Germline V lookup: CDR1 MGHDK, CDR2 SYGVNS. The CDR3 protein is CASTTSRGGTDTQYF. In DNA, the CDR3 is TGTGCCAGCACCACCTCCAGGGGGGGCACAGATACGCAGTATTTT.

This rearrangement joins TRBV5-1 to TRBJ1-2; D remains ambiguous. V was cut by 5 bases and J by 5 bases, with 7 bases left in between. Germline CDR1 is SGHRS and CDR2 is YFSETQ. The CDR3 consists of 11 residues. The CDR3 bases are TGCGCCAGCAGTTTCGGGTATGGCTACACCTTC. Translating it yields CASSFGYGYTF.

The J gene is TRBJ2-1, the V gene TRBV6-4; 15 bases align to TRBD2. J was trimmed by 12 bases and V by 4 bases; bases with no gene match: 4. The CDR3 is made up of 14 amino acids. The germline V gene encodes CDR1 MRHNA and CDR2 SNTAGT. The CDR3 nucleotides are TGTGCCAGCAGTGTTGGACTAGCGGGAGGGCCGCAGTTCTTC. Its protein is CASSVGLAGGPQFF.

The rearrangement links TRBV7-9 to TRBJ2-1, with 10 bases lining up with TRBD2. V shed 6 bases, J shed 2 bases, and the junction held 13 bases outside the gene matches. Per germline, CDR1 SEHNR and CDR2 FQNEAQ (reference sequence). The CDR3 is 18 residues long. This CDR3 is CASSPTLLTSGAYNEQFF. As DNA, the CDR3 is TGTGCCAGCAGTCCCACCTTGCTAACTAGCGGGGCCTACAATGAGCAGTTCTTC. Variable domain in full (rest from reference TRBV7-9 and TRBJ2-1): DTGVSQNPRHKITKRGQNVTFRCDPISEHNRLYWYRQTLGQGPEFLTYFQNEAQLEKSRLLSDRFSAERPKGSFSTLEIQRTEQGDSAMYLCASSPTLLTSGAYNEQFFGPGTRLTVL.

V is TRBV2 and J is TRBJ2-1; 8 bases are shared with TRBD2. In germline, CDR1 is SNHLY, CDR2 FYNNEI. Trimming cost V 6 bases and J 7 bases; bases outside gene matches: 8. The CDR3 loop spans 14 amino acids. CDR3 sequence (DNA): TGTGCCAGCAGACGCAGCGGGAGCGAGAATGAGCAGTTCTTC. It encodes CASRRSGSENEQFF.

This chain links TRBV28 with TRBJ2-6, with TRBD1 as a possible D gene (5 bases). The CDR3 has 15 amino acids. V was clipped by 2 bases and J by 7 bases, with 12 bases between them. Germline CDR1 is MDHEN and CDR2 is SYDVKM. The chain's CDR3 is CASSLDPGLANVLTF. The CDR3 bases are TGTGCCAGCAGTTTAGATCCAGGGTTAGCCAACGTCCTGACTTTC.

This CDR3 reads CASQERDHEQYF. CDR3 nucleotide sequence: TGTGCCAGCCAGGAGCGGGACCACGAGCAGTACTTC. V is TRBV28 and J is TRBJ2-7; 7 nucleotides align to TRBD2. The CDR3 sequence is 12 residues long. Germline assignment: CDR1 MDHEN and CDR2 SYDVKM. V lost 8 bases and J lost 5; bases outside the gene matches: 6.

The chain carries TRBV29-1 and TRBJ1-1; D call uncertain. CDR3 length equals 12 residues. Trimming removed 7 bases from V and 4 bases from J, with 13 bases in between. Germline-derived CDR1 and CDR2 are SQVTM and ANQGSEA. The CDR3 nucleotides are TGCAGCGCCATAGATGGTGGCACTGAAGCTTTCTTT. This codes for CSAIDGGTEAFF.

The chain uses TRBV30 and TRBJ1-2, with D perhaps matching TRBD1 (5 bases). The CDR3 extends over 13 amino acids. The germline gives CDR1 GTSNPN, CDR2 SVGIG (reference sequence). With 5 bases removed from V and 3 bases from J, the gap between germline ends came to 13 bases. CDR3 nucleotide sequence: TGTGCCTGGCTACAGGAGGGGTACTATGGCTACACCTTC. This sequence encodes CAWLQEGYYGYTF.

This clone was observed a handful of times. This sequence joins TRBV29-1 and TRBJ1-1; no clear D gene. There are 11 residues in the CDR3. V lost 6 bases and J 6 bases, leaving 11 bases between the germline ends. Germline-derived CDR1 and CDR2 are SQVTM and ANQGSEA. The CDR3 sequence: CSVDTGSEAFF. CDR3 bases: TGCAGCGTCGATACGGGGTCTGAAGCTTTCTTT.

J is TRBJ2-7 and V is TRBV19, with 11 bases aligning to TRBD1. The germline CDR1 and CDR2 sequences are LNHDA and SQIVND (reference sequence). The CDR3 length is 15 residues. The V and J ends lost 5 bases and 4 bases, in that order; junction bases with no gene match: 7. The CDR3 DNA is TGTGCCAGTAGTGCGGGACAGGGGGTGACATACGAGCAGTACTTC. Residues: CASSAGQGVTYEQYF.

The chain employs TRBV5-5 and TRBJ2-3; unclear D gene. In germline, CDR1 is SGHKS, CDR2 YYEKEE (reference sequence). Trimming removed 1 base from V and 0 bases from J, with 9 bases in between. The CDR3 runs 15 residues. This CDR3 is CASSLNIASTDTQYF. The CDR3 DNA is TGTGCCAGCAGCTTGAACATTGCTAGCACAGATACGCAGTATTTT. Complete variable domain (other parts from reference TRBV5-5 and TRBJ2-3): DAGVTQSPTHLIKTRGQQVTLRCSPISGHKSVSWYQQVLGQGPQFIFQYYEKEERGRGNFPDRFSARQFPNYSSELNVNALLLGDSALYLCASSLNIASTDTQYFGPGTRLTVL.

The V and J genes are TRBV7-9 and TRBJ2-5; 9 positions agree with TRBD2. Germline V gives CDR1 SEHNR, CDR2 FQNEAQ (reference sequence). Trimming at V came to 3 bases and at J to 2 bases, leaving 4 bases not matched to a gene. This CDR3 spans 15 amino acids. CDR3 nucleotides: TGTGCCAGCAGCTTGCCTAGCGGGACTCAAGAGACCCAGTACTTC. Amino acid sequence: CASSLPSGTQETQYF.